Following are 7 T cell receptor beta chains from one sample sequenced in a study of cytomegalovirus exposure and HLA in healthy donors. In the PCR, 60 Vbeta and 13 Jbeta primers were used. The assay was immunoSEQ multiplex PCR, and TCRdb's table has in-frame clones only and misses some. The sample shows under 200,000 clones, around 82% of them seen only once. Sample: PBMCs. The receptors derive from a boy aged 2 to 10 in good health and CMV-seronegative.

J is TRBJ2-1 and V is TRBV4-1, with 9 bases lining up with TRBD2. V lost 1 base to trimming and J lost 8 bases; unmatched junction nucleotides: 9. This CDR3 has 16 residues. The germline CDR1 and CDR2 sequences are MGHRA and YSYEKL. CDR3 amino acids: CASSQVRLAGSDEQFF. The DNA for the CDR3 is TGCGCCAGCAGCCAAGTTCGGCTAGCGGGGTCGGATGAGCAGTTCTTC.

V gene TRBV19 combines with J gene TRBJ1-1; 8 positions agree with TRBD1. Germline CDR1 reads LNHDA; CDR2 reads SQIVND (reference sequence). The V segment lost 5 bases and the J segment 3 bases; nucleotides outside the gene matches: 8. The CDR3 loop spans 15 amino acids. Written as DNA, the CDR3 is TGTGCCAGTAGTTCAGGGACAGGACAGGACACTGAAGCTTTCTTT. Protein: CASSSGTGQDTEAFF.

This clone has a single count. The rearrangement joins TRBV2 to TRBJ2-7, with TRBD1 matching over 9 bases. The CDR3 loop spans 14 amino acids. CDR1 and CDR2 (germline): SNHLY, FYNNEI. V was pared by 8 bases and J by 5 bases, with 10 bases of the junction left unmatched. CDR3 DNA sequence: TGTGCCAGCTGCAGAGGGACAGGGACTAACGAGCAGTACTTC. Its protein is CASCRGTGTNEQYF.

The V call is TRBV28, the J call TRBJ2-5, with D maybe TRBD2 (5 bases). The CDR3 has 16 amino acids. Looked up from germline, CDR1 is MDHEN and CDR2 is SYDVKM. V was trimmed by 6 bases and J by 4 bases, leaving 21 bases between them. DNA of the CDR3: TGTGCCAGCAGCCCTACTAGGACGCTCAATATAGAGACCCAGTACTTC. As protein: CASSPTRTLNIETQYF.

V usage is TRBV23-1 and J usage is TRBJ2-5; 8 bases fit TRBD2. TRBV23-1 counts as an open reading frame of uncertain function. The CDR3 length is 13 residues. J gave up 7 bases and V 7 bases, and 8 bases lay outside the gene matches. DNA for the CDR3: TGCGCCAGCAACCGGGGGGGGAGGAGGACCCAGTACTTC. Protein sequence: CASNRGGRRTQYF.

V is TRBV19 and J is TRBJ1-4, with TRBD1 identical over 10 bases. The CDR3 covers 15 residues. Germline loops: CDR1 LNHDA, CDR2 SQIVND (reference sequence). V shed 9 bases and J 1 base; nucleotides not matched to a gene: 5. The CDR3 DNA reads TGTGCCAGAACTGGGACAGGGGAAACTAATGAAAAACTGTTTTTT. This translates into CARTGTGETNEKLFF.

This chain connects TRBV29-1 to TRBJ1-1, with a weak D call TRBD1 (5 bases). Per the germline V gene, CDR1 is SQVTM and CDR2 is ANQGSEA. The V and J ends lost 6 bases and 1 base respectively, with 15 bases between them. The CDR3 is 14 residues long. CDR3 residues: CSVERGAANTEAFF. CDR3 bases: TGCAGCGTCGAAAGGGGCGCAGCGAACACTGAAGCTTTCTTT.